The 4 T cell receptor beta chains below all came from one sample that was sequenced in a study of cytomegalovirus exposure and HLA in healthy donors. PCR amplification relied on 60 Vbeta primers (plus 13 Jbeta primers). Sequenced by immunoSEQ multiplex PCR; TCRdb stores in-frame clones only, minus some. The sample records over 200,000 clones, about 80% being singletons. Sequencing was carried out using PBMCs. The source of these receptors is a middle-aged man in good health and CMV-seropositive.

This chain links TRBV5-1 with TRBJ1-2; the match to TRBD1 covers 9 bases. There are 16 residues in the CDR3. V shed 2 bases, J shed 6 bases, and the junction held 11 bases outside the gene matches. Germline CDR1 SGHRS, CDR2 YFSETQ. CDR3 sequence: CASSLGTGTDSDGYTF. CDR3 sequence (DNA): TGCGCCAGCAGCTTAGGGACAGGGACAGATTCTGATGGCTACACCTTC.

V usage is TRBV6-5 and J usage is TRBJ2-5, with D unclear. Germline CDR1 and CDR2: MNHEY and SVGAGI. The CDR3 loop spans 13 amino acids. V lost 6 bases, J lost 4 bases, and 12 bases lay in between. Here the CDR3 DNA reads TGTGCCAGCAGCCCTATCGTCTTAGAGACCCAGTACTTC. This gives the protein CASSPIVLETQYF.

The V and J genes are TRBV7-9 and TRBJ2-7; 11 positions agree with TRBD2. Germline-derived CDR1 and CDR2 are SEHNR and FQNEAQ (reference sequence). V was clipped by 7 bases and J by 2 bases; unmatched bases: 7. The CDR3 spans 15 residues. DNA for the CDR3: TGTGCCAGCAACCCCGGGACTAGCGGCCCCTACGAGCAGTACTTC. Translation gives CASNPGTSGPYEQYF.

This chain uses TRBV7-2 with TRBJ2-1; weak D call: TRBD2 (5 bases). Germline CDR1 reads SGHTA; CDR2 reads FQGNSA. CDR3 length equals 14 residues. Trimming cost V 2 bases and J 7 bases, with 12 bases left between them. The CDR3 bases are TGTGCCAGCAGCTTAAGTTCTAGCTCAAATGAGCAGTTCTTC. This sequence encodes CASSLSSSSNEQFF.